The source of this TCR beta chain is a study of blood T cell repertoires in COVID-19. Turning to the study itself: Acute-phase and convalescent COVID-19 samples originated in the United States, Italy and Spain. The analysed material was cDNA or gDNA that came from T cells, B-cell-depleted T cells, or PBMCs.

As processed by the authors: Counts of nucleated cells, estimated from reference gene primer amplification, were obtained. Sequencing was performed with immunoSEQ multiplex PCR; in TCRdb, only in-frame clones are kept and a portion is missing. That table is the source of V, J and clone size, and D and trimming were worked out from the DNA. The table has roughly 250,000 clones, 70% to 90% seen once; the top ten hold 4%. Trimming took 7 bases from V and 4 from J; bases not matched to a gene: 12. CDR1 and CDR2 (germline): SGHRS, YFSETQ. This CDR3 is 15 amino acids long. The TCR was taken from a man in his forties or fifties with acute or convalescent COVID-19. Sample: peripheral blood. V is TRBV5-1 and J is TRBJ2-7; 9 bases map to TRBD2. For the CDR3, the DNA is TGCGCCAGCCGGAGTTTAGCGGGAGACTATTACGAGCAGTACTTC. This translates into CASRSLAGDYYEQYF.